This T cell receptor beta chain was observed in a study of cytotoxic CD8 clonotypes in ibrutinib-treated CLL. In this sample, this clone turned up a few times. From germline, CDR1 is LNHDA and CDR2 SQIVND (reference sequence). Unmatched junction bases numbered 10, after V lost 4 bases and J lost 10 bases. The length of the CDR3 is 15 residues. A 1 in 200,000 to 1 in 1 million T cell depth was the sequencing target. TCRdb's copy holds only in-frame clones and misses some; the assay was immunoSEQ multiplex PCR. This sample carries fewer than 80,000 clones, approximately 57% of them seen once, and the ten largest clones take around 15%.

The chain employs TRBV19 and TRBJ2-1; TRBD1 agrees at 10 bases. The sequences come from PBMCs, collected after 12 months of ibrutinib treatment. The origin of this receptor is a human donor with chronic lymphocytic leukemia. CDR3 sequence reads: CASSRPGQGLREQFF. The CDR3 DNA reads as TGTGCCAGTAGTAGACCGGGACAGGGGTTACGGGAGCAGTTCTTC.